The 19 T cell receptor beta chains in this list originate from one sample, sequenced in a study of T cell responses to AZD1222 COVID-19 vaccine. Method: immunoSEQ multiplex PCR; TCRdb's copy keeps in-frame clones and lacks some. The sample records 190,000 or so clones, roughly 92% being singletons. Sequenced here: peripheral blood, sampled 28 days after the second AZD1222 dose. The receptors derive from an adult who received the AZD1222 COVID-19 vaccine.

The chain employs TRBV18 and TRBJ1-5, with 8 bases lining up with TRBD1. The CDR3 runs 15 residues. Germline assignment: CDR1 KGHSH and CDR2 LQKENI. V gave up 5 bases and J gave up 6 bases; unmatched junction bases: 9. In DNA, the CDR3 is TGTGCCAGCTCAACGGGACAGGAAGGGGGTCAGCCCCAGCATTTT. Protein product: CASSTGQEGGQPQHF.

V and J are TRBV28 and TRBJ2-1, with D maybe TRBD1 (5 bases). Germline V gene data show CDR1 as MDHEN and CDR2 as SYDVKM. V gave up 5 bases and J gave up 9 bases, with 20 bases separating them. The CDR3 length is 15 residues. The CDR3 sequence: CASSPPRRDQGEQFF. The CDR3 region has the DNA TGTGCCAGCAGTCCCCCCCGGCGAGATCAGGGTGAGCAGTTCTTC.

This chain uses TRBV20-1 with TRBJ2-3; D possibly uses TRBD1 or TRBD2 (6 bases each). The CDR3 has 13 amino acids. Germline CDR1 reads DFQATT; CDR2 reads SNEGSKA (reference sequence). The ends were cut back, 3 bases at V and 5 bases at J, with 12 bases in the middle. The CDR3 spells CSASSGAVDTQYF. The CDR3 bases are TGCAGTGCTAGTTCGGGGGCTGTAGATACGCAGTATTTT.

This clone was seen only once. The genes are TRBV19 and TRBJ2-1; D remains unclear. V lost 6 bases and J lost 0, with 15 bases in between. The germline CDR1 and CDR2 sequences are LNHDA and SQIVND (reference sequence). The CDR3 extends over 16 amino acids. CDR3 in amino acids: CASSPWDYRSYNEQFF. The DNA of the CDR3 is TGTGCCAGTAGCCCTTGGGATTACCGCTCCTACAATGAGCAGTTCTTC.

This rearrangement joins TRBV6-1 to TRBJ2-5; 9 bases align to TRBD2. The CDR3 extends over 17 amino acids. Trimming took 1 base from V and 3 from J; bases not matched to a gene: 9. Germline CDR1 is MNHNS and CDR2 is SASEGT. The chain's CDR3 is CASSEGVGVAGEETQYF. CDR3 nucleotides: TGTGCCAGCAGTGAAGGGGTCGGAGTAGCGGGAGAAGAGACCCAGTACTTC.

This clone has more than one count but fewer than ten. The V call is TRBV24-1, the J call TRBJ2-1; 10 bases map to TRBD1. With V trimmed by 5 bases and J by 5 bases, 2 bases remained unmatched. CDR1 KGHDR and CDR2 SFDVKD come from the germline V gene. The CDR3 has 14 residues. The CDR3 nucleotides are TGTGCCACCAGTGGGACAGGGGGAAACAATGAGCAGTTCTTC. It is translated as CATSGTGGNNEQFF.

The chain combines TRBV27 with TRBJ2-7; D may be TRBD1 (5 bases). The CDR3 totals 13 residues. The V gene lost 6 bases and the J gene lost 4 bases, with 13 bases spanning the gap. In germline, CDR1 is MNHEY, CDR2 SMNVEV (reference sequence). The CDR3 region has the DNA TGTGCCAGCAGCCCAGGGCCGCGTTACGAGCAGTACTTC. It yields the protein CASSPGPRYEQYF.

The chain couples TRBV24-1 to TRBJ1-1; 10 positions match TRBD1. This CDR3 is built from 15 residues. V trimming: 7 bases; J trimming: 5 bases; junction bases outside the gene matches: 9. Germline V gene data show CDR1 as KGHDR and CDR2 as SFDVKD. As DNA, the CDR3 is TGTGCCACCAGAGCGACAGGGGGCTACGGGACTGAAGCTTTCTTT. As protein: CATRATGGYGTEAFF.

This clone was recorded once. V usage is TRBV3-1 (or the pseudogene TRBV3-2) and J usage is TRBJ1-1; D is perhaps TRBD1 (6 bases). The V gene's germline CDR1 is LGHDT and CDR2 YNNKEL (reference sequence). Trimming removed 2 bases at V and 4 bases at J, with 11 bases between. The CDR3 totals 14 residues. The CDR3 protein is CASSQLSGATEAFF. CDR3 in DNA: TGTGCCAGCAGCCAATTATCAGGGGCCACTGAAGCTTTCTTT.

The chain is built from TRBV9 and TRBJ2-3, with D tentatively TRBD2 (8 bases). Germline CDR1 reads SGDLS; CDR2 reads YYNGEE. CDR3 length equals 17 residues. The V end was cut by 3 bases, the J end by 6 bases, with 23 bases between. In DNA, the CDR3 is TGTGCCAGCAGCGACACGGGGACAGTCGGGGGGGCGGATACGCAGTATTTT. Translation: CASSDTGTVGGADTQYF.

V gene TRBV9 combines with J gene TRBJ2-3; TRBD2 matches 8 bases. Germline lookup yields CDR1 SGDLS and CDR2 YYNGEE. The trim removed 4 bases at V and 7 bases at J, leaving 17 bases unmatched. The CDR3 covers 17 residues. The CDR3: CASSNSGRAPAKNTQYF. CDR3 in DNA: TGTGCCAGCAGCAATTCCGGGAGGGCCCCTGCCAAGAATACGCAGTATTTT.

The V and J genes are TRBV11-3 and TRBJ1-5; D remains ambiguous. The V end was cut by 5 bases, the J end by 0 bases, with 20 bases between. The CDR3 consists of 18 residues. Germline loops: CDR1 SGHNT, CDR2 YENEEA. CDR3 in DNA: TGTGCCAGCAGCCCCCCGCCCTCGGCAGGATATAGCAATCAGCCCCAGCATTTT. Translated, it gives CASSPPPSAGYSNQPQHF. Based on the CDR3 plus reference TRBV11-3 and TRBJ1-5, the full variable domain is EAGVVQSPRYKIIEKKQPVAFWCNPISGHNTLYWYLQNLGQGPELLIRYENEEAVDDSQLPKDRFSAERLKGVDSTLKIQPAELGDSAVYLCASSPPPSAGYSNQPQHFGDGTRLSIL.

For the CDR3, the DNA is TGCGCCAGCCTAATCGACCCGCTATACAATGAGCAGTTCTTC. Protein: CASLIDPLYNEQFF. The chain uses TRBV5-1 and TRBJ2-1; D unresolved. Germline CDR1 and CDR2: SGHRS and YFSETQ. The CDR3 has 14 residues. With 7 bases removed from V and 4 bases from J, the gap between germline ends came to 15 bases.

The V and J genes are TRBV6-5 and TRBJ2-7; 7 bases align to TRBD1. Germline CDR1 is MNHEY and CDR2 is SVGAGI. This CDR3 region has 14 residues. The V segment lost 8 bases and the J segment 2 bases; nucleotides outside the gene matches: 9. This CDR3 is CASHPSTGTYEQYF. The CDR3 region has the DNA TGTGCCAGCCACCCCTCGACAGGGACCTACGAGCAGTACTTC.

The rearrangement uses TRBV20-1 and TRBJ1-1; unclear D gene. Germline V CDR1 and CDR2: DFQATT, SNEGSKA (reference sequence). V shed 5 bases and J shed 1 base, with 5 bases lying between them. The CDR3 loop spans 11 amino acids. In DNA, the CDR3 is TGCAGTGCTGGAGGGAACACTGAAGCTTTCTTT. It specifies CSAGGNTEAFF.

The V gene is TRBV3-1 (or the pseudogene TRBV3-2), the J gene TRBJ2-1; D call uncertain. Trimming pared 4 bases from V and 3 bases from J, leaving 10 bases between. Germline CDR1 LGHDT, CDR2 YNNKEL (reference sequence). The CDR3 runs to 14 residues. This CDR3 reads CASSLSVGYNEQFF. The DNA of the CDR3 is TGTGCCAGCAGCCTTAGTGTGGGCTACAATGAGCAGTTCTTC.

The chain combines TRBV28 with TRBJ2-3; D is unresolved. The CDR3 consists of 14 residues. Germline loops: CDR1 MDHEN, CDR2 SYDVKM. Deletions cut 3 bases from V and 0 bases from J, with 7 bases between. The CDR3: CASSLVSSTDTQYF. The CDR3 nucleotides are TGTGCCAGCAGTTTGGTTAGTAGCACAGATACGCAGTATTTT.

This chain links TRBV19 with TRBJ1-6; D is possibly TRBD1 (6 bases). The V end lost 4 bases, the J end lost 13 bases, and 11 bases lay between the germline ends. Germline assignment: CDR1 LNHDA and CDR2 SQIVND (reference sequence). There are 12 residues in the CDR3. The CDR3 DNA reads TGTGCCAGTAGTACATCGACAGGTCCCCTCCACTTT. Protein sequence: CASSTSTGPLHF. Full variable domain (remainder filled in from reference TRBV19 and TRBJ1-6): DGGITQSPKYLFRKEGQNVTLSCEQNLNHDAMYWYRQDPGQGLRLIYYSQIVNDFQKGDIAEGYSVSREKKESFPLTVTSAQKNPTAFYLCASSTSTGPLHFGNGTRLTVT.

The chain joins TRBV27 to TRBJ2-1; no definite D call. This CDR3 region has 13 residues. V was clipped by 5 bases and J by 7 bases, with 12 bases between them. Germline CDR1 MNHEY, CDR2 SMNVEV (reference sequence). CDR3 in DNA: TGTGCCAGCAGTCTATACCCACAGAATGAGCAGTTCTTC. It translates to CASSLYPQNEQFF.